This T cell receptor (beta chain) was captured in a study of blood T cell repertoires in COVID-19. J was trimmed by 8 bases and V by 7 bases; bases with no gene match: 19. Germline CDR1 MDHEN, CDR2 SYDVKM. The CDR3 consists of 16 residues. In the authors' workflow: It was from reference gene primer amplification that nucleated cell counts were estimated. Measured with immunoSEQ multiplex PCR; TCRdb has only the in-frame clones, and not every one. D and trimming come from the DNA, and the V and J calls and clone size come from that table. The repertoire holds 180,000 or so clones, with 80% to 90% as singletons.

V is TRBV28 and J is TRBJ1-1; 7 bases fit TRBD1. The sample taken for sequencing was peripheral blood. This receptor was obtained from a man between 60 and 75 years old with acute or convalescent COVID-19. CDR3 sequence: CASTPLPASGTDEAFF. The DNA of the CDR3 is TGTGCCAGCACTCCCTTACCTGCCTCCGGGACAGACGAAGCTTTCTTT.